The clone carrying this T cell receptor beta chain has a handful of counts. Its specificity is not known. This sample is part of a study of blood T cell dynamics during melanoma immunotherapy. On the study more broadly: Patients with metastatic melanoma got pembrolizumab or nivolumab-ipilimumab as first-line care. Study outcomes and limitations: PBMC repertoires of eventual disease-control patients split at W3 into clonality or diversity gains.

Some clones are missing from TCRdb's copy, which holds only in-frame ones; the method was immunoSEQ multiplex PCR. The top ten hold about 9.3% of the sample, which has about 5,900 clones, about four fifths seen once. Time point defined: week 3, after first cycle of checkpoint inhibitor. Sampling occurred pretreatment (T0) and at week 3 (W3), after cycle one of checkpoint blockade. No patient had earlier systemic cancer treatment, concurrent immunosuppressants, or another active cancer. Germline V CDR1 and CDR2: MNHEY, SMNVEV (reference sequence). Trimming stripped 3 bases from V and 0 bases from J, with 14 bases between. CDR3 length: 16 amino acids.

The V call is TRBV27, the J call TRBJ1-1; D call uncertain. The sample here was blood, taken from a patient treated with checkpoint blockade. The sequence was collected from a human donor with melanoma. CDR3 residues: CASSFAAAALNTEAFF. The CDR3 DNA reads as TGTGCCAGCAGTTTCGCGGCGGCAGCTTTGAACACTGAAGCTTTCTTT.